This TCR beta chain originates from a study of T cell responses to AZD1222 COVID-19 vaccine. Study conclusions and caveats: The sample set comprised mostly white British donors with more females, and clonal diversity was possibly underestimated. Repertoire sampling occurred only after the peak T cell response.

This clone was counted between two and nine times. Its antigen is unknown. Pooling of second doses given at about 4 or about 12 weeks was done. The J segment lost 2 bases and the V segment lost 2 bases, leaving 6 bases of the junction unmatched. The germline CDR1 and CDR2 sequences are SGHDN and FVKESK. CDR3 length: 15 amino acids. Repertoires were generated with immunoSEQ multiplex PCR, while TCRdb's copy carries only in-frame clones and drops some. This table has about 110,000 clones, roughly 90% appearing once. This TCR was sampled from an adult who received the AZD1222 COVID-19 vaccine. This sample comprised peripheral blood, obtained 28 days after the second AZD1222 dose. The V call is TRBV14, the J call TRBJ2-7, with TRBD1 matching 7 bases. CDR3 amino acids: CASSQQTGTAYEQYF. For the CDR3, the DNA is TGTGCCAGCAGCCAACAAACCGGGACAGCCTACGAGCAGTACTTC.